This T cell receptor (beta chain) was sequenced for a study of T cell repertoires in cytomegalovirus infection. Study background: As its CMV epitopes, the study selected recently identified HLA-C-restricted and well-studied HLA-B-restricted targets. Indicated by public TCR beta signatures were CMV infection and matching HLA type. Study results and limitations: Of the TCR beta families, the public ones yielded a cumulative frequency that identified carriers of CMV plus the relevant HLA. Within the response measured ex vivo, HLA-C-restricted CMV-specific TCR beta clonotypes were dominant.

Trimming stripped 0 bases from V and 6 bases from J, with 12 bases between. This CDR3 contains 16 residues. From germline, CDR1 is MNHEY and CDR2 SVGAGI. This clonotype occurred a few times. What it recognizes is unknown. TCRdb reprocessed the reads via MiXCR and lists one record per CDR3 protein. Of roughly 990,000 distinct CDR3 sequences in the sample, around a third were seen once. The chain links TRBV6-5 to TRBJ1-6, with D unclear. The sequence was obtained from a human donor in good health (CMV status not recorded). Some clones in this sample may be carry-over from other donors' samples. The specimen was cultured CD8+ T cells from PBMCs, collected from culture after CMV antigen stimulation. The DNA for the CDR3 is TGTGCCAGCAGTTACTCGTTTATGGAGGCTAATTCACCCCTCCACTTT. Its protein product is CASSYSFMEANSPLHF.